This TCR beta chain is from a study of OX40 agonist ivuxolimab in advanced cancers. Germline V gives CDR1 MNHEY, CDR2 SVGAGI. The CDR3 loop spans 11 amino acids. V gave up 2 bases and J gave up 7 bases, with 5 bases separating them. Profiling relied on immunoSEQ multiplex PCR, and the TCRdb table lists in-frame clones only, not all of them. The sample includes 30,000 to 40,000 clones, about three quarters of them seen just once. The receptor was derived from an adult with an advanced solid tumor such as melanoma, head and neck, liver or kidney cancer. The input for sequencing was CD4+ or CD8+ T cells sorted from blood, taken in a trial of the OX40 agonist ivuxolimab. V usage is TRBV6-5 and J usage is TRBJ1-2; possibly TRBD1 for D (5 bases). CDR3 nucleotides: TGTGCCAGCAGTTACAGGGGTGGCTACACCTTC. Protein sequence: CASSYRGGYTF.